This entry lists 27 T cell receptor beta chains sequenced from one sample in a study of neoadjuvant anti-PD-1 for oral cavity cancer. Sequencing used immunoSEQ multiplex PCR; TCRdb keeps in-frame clones, though not all of them. The sample lists over 14,000 clones; around three quarters were seen once. The starting material was PBMCs, obtained before nivolumab (anti-PD-1) treatment. The receptor set was obtained from a person between 35 and 79 years old with oral cavity squamous cell carcinoma.

A single count supports this clone. The V call is TRBV28, the J call TRBJ2-7, with TRBD2 identical over 14 bases. In germline, CDR1 is MDHEN, CDR2 SYDVKM. Losses at the gene ends were 5 bases for V and 12 bases for J; bases not matched to a gene: 6. The CDR3 length is 13 residues. For the CDR3, the DNA is TGTGCCAGCAGTCAAGGGACTAGCGGGAGTCCGTACTTC. It yields the protein CASSQGTSGSPYF. Based on the CDR3 plus reference TRBV28 and TRBJ2-7, the full variable domain is DVKVTQSSRYLVKRTGEKVFLECVQDMDHENMFWYRQDPGLGLRLIYFSYDVKMKEKGDIPEGYSVSREKKERFSLILESASTNQTSMYLCASSQGTSGSPYFGPGTRLTVT.

The chain couples TRBV5-1 to TRBJ1-4; the match to TRBD1 covers 7 bases. Trimming at V came to 1 base and at J to 8 bases, leaving 11 bases not matched to a gene. Germline assignment: CDR1 SGHRS and CDR2 YFSETQ. The CDR3 is 16 residues long. The CDR3 region is CASSLQYGAGGEKLFF. DNA of the CDR3: TGCGCCAGCAGCTTGCAGTACGGTGCAGGGGGGGAAAAACTGTTTTTT.

The chain couples TRBV7-9 to TRBJ2-1, with D possibly being TRBD1 or TRBD2 (6 bases each). V was clipped by 8 bases and J by 2 bases, with 10 bases between them. Germline CDR1 reads SEHNR; CDR2 reads FQNEAQ (reference sequence). The CDR3 loop spans 13 amino acids. CDR3 region: CASRGPTYNEQFF. The DNA of the CDR3 is TGTGCCAGCCGGGGGCCGACCTACAATGAGCAGTTCTTC.

This clone was detected a few times. The chain's CDR3 is CASSEDRGNEQYF. CDR3 nucleotides: TGTGCCAGCAGTGAAGATCGGGGAAACGAGCAGTACTTC. The chain is built from TRBV6-1 and TRBJ2-7; D possibly corresponds to TRBD2 (5 bases). Germline V lookup: CDR1 MNHNS, CDR2 SASEGT. V lost 1 base to trimming and J lost 5 bases, with 9 bases between them. The CDR3 extends over 13 amino acids.

The chain joins TRBV10-2 to TRBJ1-3, with a tentative D call TRBD1 (6 bases). The CDR3 has 13 residues. V was pared by 10 bases and J by 7 bases, with 17 bases between. CDR1 is WSHSY, CDR2 SAAADI, per germline. CDR3 in amino acids: CATGGGPWNTIYF. For the CDR3, the DNA is TGCGCCACCGGGGGCGGGCCCTGGAACACCATATATTTT.

In this sample, this clone turned up a few times. The V gene is TRBV11-2, the J gene TRBJ1-1; D might be TRBD1 (6 bases). Trimming left V 1 base short and J 0 bases short, with 9 bases between. Per the germline V gene, CDR1 is SGHAT and CDR2 is FQNNGV. This CDR3 has 15 residues. In nucleotides, the CDR3 is TGTGCCAGCAGCTTAGTTGGGGGCCTGAACACTGAAGCTTTCTTT. This encodes CASSLVGGLNTEAFF.

This chain uses TRBV7-3 with TRBJ1-2; 9 bases are shared with TRBD1. The CDR3 consists of 18 residues. Per germline, CDR1 SGHTA and CDR2 FQGTGA. Trimming took 5 bases from V and 6 from J; bases not matched to a gene: 19. This chain's CDR3 is CASSPNPRPWGTGNGYTF. CDR3 coding DNA: TGTGCCAGCAGCCCGAACCCTCGTCCATGGGGGACAGGGAATGGCTACACCTTC. Full variable domain (rest looked up from reference TRBV7-3 and TRBJ1-2): GAGVSQTPSNKVTEKGKYVELRCDPISGHTALYWYRQSLGQGPEFLIYFQGTGAADDSGLPNDRFFAVRPEGSVSTLKIQRTERGDSAVYLCASSPNPRPWGTGNGYTFGSGTRLTVV.

V is TRBV6-1 and J is TRBJ1-3; no reliable D call. V was clipped by 6 bases and J by 0 bases, with 6 bases between them. The CDR3 totals 13 residues. Per the germline V gene, CDR1 is MNHNS and CDR2 is SASEGT. In DNA, the CDR3 is TGTGCCAGCAGGCTTAGCTCTGGAAACACCATATATTTT. Translated: CASRLSSGNTIYF.

CDR3 DNA: TGCGCCAGCAGGGGGACACCCGACACTGAAGCTTTCTTT. Its protein product is CASRGTPDTEAFF. J is TRBJ1-1 and V is TRBV5-1; tentative D call: TRBD1 (6 bases). From germline, CDR1 is SGHRS and CDR2 YFSETQ. The CDR3 spans 13 residues. V dropped 5 bases and J dropped 3 bases, with 11 bases sitting between them.

In DNA form, the CDR3 reads TGCAGTGCTAAGAGTAATGAAAAACTGTTTTTT. It codes for CSAKSNEKLFF. The chain carries TRBV20-1 and TRBJ1-4, with D hard to call. The CDR3 is 11 amino acids. V was cut by 4 bases and J by 4 bases, with 4 bases left in between. Germline CDR1 DFQATT, CDR2 SNEGSKA (reference sequence).

This clone was counted a few times. CDR3 residues: CAISGGHPELYEQYF. The CDR3 DNA reads TGTGCCATCAGTGGGGGGCACCCAGAACTCTACGAGCAGTACTTC. The chain uses TRBV10-3 and TRBJ2-7, with D possibly matching TRBD1 (6 bases). V gave up 4 bases and J gave up 3 bases, with 16 bases separating them. CDR3 length: 15 amino acids. The germline V gene has CDR1 ENHRY and CDR2 SYGVKD.

This clone has only a few counts. The V gene is TRBV11-2, the J gene TRBJ1-1, with 11 bases aligning to TRBD1. The CDR3 consists of 14 residues. The J segment lost 10 bases and the V segment lost 4 bases, leaving 8 bases of the junction unmatched. Per the germline V gene, CDR1 is SGHAT and CDR2 is FQNNGV. This CDR3 reads CASSYEDRGRGAFF. The CDR3 bases are TGTGCCAGCAGCTACGAGGACAGGGGGCGCGGAGCTTTCTTT.

The chain links TRBV5-1 to TRBJ2-3, with 8 bases fitting TRBD2. The J segment lost 5 bases and the V segment lost 4 bases, leaving 9 bases of the junction unmatched. The CDR3 runs to 15 residues. CDR1 is SGHRS and CDR2 is YFSETQ in the germline V gene. CDR3: CASSPGGGERDTQYF. CDR3 sequence (DNA): TGCGCCAGCAGCCCCGGGGGGGGAGAGAGAGATACGCAGTATTTT.

The chain couples TRBV6-1 to TRBJ2-3; D remains unclear. Trimming shortened V by 2 bases and J by 7 bases, and 7 bases separated the two germline ends. Germline V CDR1 and CDR2: MNHNS, SASEGT. The CDR3 has 12 amino acids. The CDR3 nucleotides read TGTGCCAGCAGTGAATTGGGGAATACGCAGTATTTT. Protein: CASSELGNTQYF.

This clone was seen a single time. The chain is built from TRBV28 and TRBJ2-2, with a tentative D call TRBD1 (6 bases). CDR1 is MDHEN and CDR2 is SYDVKM in the germline V gene. Trimming took 5 bases from V and 2 from J, leaving 15 bases between them. This CDR3 contains 16 residues. In nucleotides, the CDR3 is TGTGCCAGCAGTCGGGCCGGGACAACCAACACCGGGGAGCTGTTTTTT. Encoded protein: CASSRAGTTNTGELFF.

V is TRBV30 and J is TRBJ2-1; 8 bases match TRBD2. This CDR3 is 15 amino acids long. J gave up 4 bases and V 3 bases, and 8 bases lay outside the gene matches. Germline CDR1 GTSNPN, CDR2 SVGIG (reference sequence). The CDR3 bases are TGTGCCTGGAGGAGTGCCAGCGGGGGATACAATGAGCAGTTCTTC. It yields the protein CAWRSASGGYNEQFF.

The chain recombines TRBV6-6 with TRBJ1-2, with D uncertain. The CDR3 covers 12 residues. The germline CDR1 and CDR2 sequences are MNHNY and SVGAGI (reference sequence). Trimming pared 8 bases from V and 3 bases from J, leaving 10 bases between. CDR3 sequence (DNA): TGTGCCAGCTCATCGGGTGACTATGGCTACACCTTC. This codes for CASSSGDYGYTF.

This clone was detected only once. J is TRBJ1-5 and V is TRBV5-1, with 7 bases identical to TRBD1. This CDR3 is built from 16 residues. V shed 0 bases, J shed 7 bases, and the junction held 10 bases outside the gene matches. Germline CDR1 SGHRS, CDR2 YFSETQ. CDR3 sequence (DNA): TGCGCCAGCAGCTTGGGGGATCATCAGGGGGGCCAGCCCCAGCATTTT. This gives the protein CASSLGDHQGGQPQHF.

This clone was observed a few times. The chain has TRBV12-5 and TRBJ1-1, with D possibly matching TRBD1 (5 bases). This CDR3 has 15 residues. V was trimmed by 0 bases and J by 2 bases, leaving 10 bases between them. Germline V CDR1 and CDR2: LGHNT, FRNRAP. CDR3 region: CASGLVLTVNTEAFF. The DNA of the CDR3 is TGTGCTAGTGGTTTGGTACTGACAGTAAACACTGAAGCTTTCTTT.

V usage is TRBV5-1 and J usage is TRBJ2-7; a weak D match, TRBD2 (5 bases). There are 13 residues in the CDR3. V gave up 7 bases and J gave up 2 bases, with 13 bases separating them. Germline CDR1 and CDR2: SGHRS and YFSETQ. The CDR3 reads CASGRAETYEQYF. As DNA, the CDR3 is TGCGCCAGCGGTCGAGCGGAGACCTACGAGCAGTACTTC. Drawing the rest from reference TRBV5-1 and TRBJ2-7, the complete variable domain is KAGVTQTPRYLIKTRGQQVTLSCSPISGHRSVSWYQQTPGQGLQFLFEYFSETQRNKGNFPGRFSGRQFSNSRSEMNVSTLELGDSALYLCASGRAETYEQYFGPGTRLTVT.

The chain has TRBV7-9 and TRBJ2-7; D ambiguous. From germline, CDR1 is SEHNR and CDR2 FQNEAQ (reference sequence). V was pared by 3 bases and J by 2 bases, with 11 bases between. The length of the CDR3 is 14 residues. The CDR3 sequence: CASSLDANPYEQYF. The CDR3 coding sequence is TGTGCCAGCAGCTTGGACGCGAACCCCTACGAGCAGTACTTC.

The sample holds a few counts of this clone. The chain has TRBV30 and TRBJ2-3, with D perhaps TRBD2 (6 bases). V was pared by 0 bases and J by 3 bases, with 10 bases between. Germline V lookup: CDR1 GTSNPN, CDR2 SVGIG (reference sequence). The CDR3 has 14 residues. In DNA form, the CDR3 reads TGTGCCTGGAGTGTACTTGGAGGGACAGATACGCAGTATTTT. Residues: CAWSVLGGTDTQYF.

Written as DNA, the CDR3 is TGTGCCAGCAGGCGGGACAGGGGCCCTTGGAATTCACCCCTCCACTTT. This codes for CASRRDRGPWNSPLHF. The V and J genes are TRBV28 and TRBJ1-6, with 10 bases fitting TRBD1. Germline V gene data show CDR1 as MDHEN and CDR2 as SYDVKM. The CDR3 sequence is 16 residues long. Losses at the gene ends were 6 bases for V and 7 bases for J; bases not matched to a gene: 9.

This clone came up once. The V call is TRBV6-5, the J call TRBJ2-2; D is unclear. The CDR3 is made up of 13 amino acids. The germline CDR1 and CDR2 sequences are MNHEY and SVGAGI. V dropped 8 bases and J dropped 5 bases, with 12 bases sitting between them. CDR3 nucleotide sequence: TGTGCCAGCTCCACCCTCGGGACCGGGGAGCTGTTTTTT. Encoded protein: CASSTLGTGELFF.

The CDR3 is CSVLPTSGTYNEQFF. DNA of the CDR3: TGCAGCGTACTTCCGACTAGCGGGACCTACAATGAGCAGTTCTTC. V and J are TRBV29-1 and TRBJ2-1, with 11 bases matching TRBD2. Germline-derived CDR1 and CDR2 are SQVTM and ANQGSEA. CDR3 length equals 15 residues. V lost 6 bases to trimming and J lost 2 bases; unmatched junction nucleotides: 6.

This chain connects TRBV6-1 to TRBJ1-2; D remains unclear. The CDR3 loop spans 15 amino acids. V shed 7 bases and J shed 4 bases, with 19 bases lying between them. From germline, CDR1 is MNHNS and CDR2 SASEGT. CDR3 residues: CASTPTRQSSYGYTF. In DNA form, the CDR3 reads TGTGCCAGCACCCCCACTCGCCAATCTAGCTATGGCTACACCTTC.

The gene calls are TRBV4-2 and TRBJ2-3; D possibly corresponds to TRBD1 (6 bases). Trimming removed 0 bases from V and 0 bases from J, with 16 bases in between. This CDR3 has 18 residues. Per germline, CDR1 LGHNA and CDR2 YNFKEQ. DNA of the CDR3: TGTGCCAGCAGCCAAGATCAGGGATTGGGGACAAGCACAGATACGCAGTATTTT. Translated: CASSQDQGLGTSTDTQYF.